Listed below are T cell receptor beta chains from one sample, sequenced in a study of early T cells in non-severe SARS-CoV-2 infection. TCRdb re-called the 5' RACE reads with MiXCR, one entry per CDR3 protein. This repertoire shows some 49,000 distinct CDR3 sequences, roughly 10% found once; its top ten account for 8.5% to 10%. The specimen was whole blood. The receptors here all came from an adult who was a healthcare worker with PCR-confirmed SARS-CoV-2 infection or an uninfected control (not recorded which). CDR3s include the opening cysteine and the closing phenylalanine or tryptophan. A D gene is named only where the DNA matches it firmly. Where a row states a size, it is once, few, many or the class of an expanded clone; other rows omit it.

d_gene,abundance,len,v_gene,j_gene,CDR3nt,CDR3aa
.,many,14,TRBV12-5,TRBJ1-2,TGTGCTAGTGGTTTAGAGGATTTGAACTATGGCTACACCTTC,CASGLEDLNYGYTF
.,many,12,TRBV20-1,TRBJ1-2,TGCAGTGCTAGACTGAGGAACTATGGCTACACCTTC,CSARLRNYGYTF
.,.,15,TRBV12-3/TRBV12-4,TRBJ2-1,TGTGCCAGCAGTTTAGCGCAGAGCTCCTACAATGAGCAGTTCTTC,CASSLAQSSYNEQFF
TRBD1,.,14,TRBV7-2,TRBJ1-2,TGTGCCAGCAGCGGGGGACAGACGGTAGGCGGCTACACCTTC,CASSGGQTVGGYTF
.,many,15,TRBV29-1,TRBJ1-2,TGCAGCGTTGAAGTAGGACGGGGGAACGTTGGCGGCTACACCTTC,CSVEVGRGNVGGYTF
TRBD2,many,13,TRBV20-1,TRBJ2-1,TGCAGTGCTCGGACTAGAACAAACAATGAGCAGTTCTTC,CSARTRTNNEQFF
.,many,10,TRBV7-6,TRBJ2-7,TGTGCCAGCCAGGCGTACGAGCAGTACTTC,CASQAYEQYF
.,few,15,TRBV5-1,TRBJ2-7,TGCGCCAGCAGCTTGGCCGGATTTTCCTCCTACGAGCAGTACTTC,CASSLAGFSSYEQYF
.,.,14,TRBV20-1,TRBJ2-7,TGCAGTGCTAGCAGATCAGCCATCTCCTACGAGCAGTACTTC,CSASRSAISYEQYF
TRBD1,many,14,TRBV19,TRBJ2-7,TGTGCCAGTAGTCCAGGGACAGGGCACTACGAGCAGTACTTC,CASSPGTGHYEQYF
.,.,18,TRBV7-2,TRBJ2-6,TGTGCCAGCAGCTTATACAGGACAGAGCACTCTGGGGCCAACGTCCTGACTTTC,CASSLYRTEHSGANVLTF
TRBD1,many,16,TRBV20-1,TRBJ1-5,TGCAGTGCTAGAGCCACCGACAGGGGCCTAGGCATGCCCCAGCATTTT,CSARATDRGLGMPQHF
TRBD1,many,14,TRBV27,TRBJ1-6,TGTGCCAGCAGAATACAGGGGGCCACATCACCCCTCCATTTT,CASRIQGATSPLHF
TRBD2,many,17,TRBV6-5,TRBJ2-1,TGTGCCAGCAGTTACTCCCCCGGGAGGGGTCTCTACAATGAGCAGTTCTTC,CASSYSPGRGLYNEQFF
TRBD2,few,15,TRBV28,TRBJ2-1,TGTGCCAGCAGTTTCCCACCGGGACTAGCGGGGGGGACTTTCTTC,CASSFPPGLAGGTFF
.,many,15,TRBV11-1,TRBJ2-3,TGTGCCAGCAGCTTAGCCAGCGGTCCGACAGATACGCAGTATTTT,CASSLASGPTDTQYF
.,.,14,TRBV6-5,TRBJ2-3,TGTGCCAGCAGTTACGAGCAGGGCAGAGATACGCAGTATTTT,CASSYEQGRDTQYF
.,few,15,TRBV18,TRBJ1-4,TGTGCCAGCTCACCATTGGCAGGGAGATCTGAAAAACTGTTTTTT,CASSPLAGRSEKLFF
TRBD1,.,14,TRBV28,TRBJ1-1,TGTGCCAGCAGACCAGGGGGCGAGGGCACTGAAGCTTTCTTT,CASRPGGEGTEAFF
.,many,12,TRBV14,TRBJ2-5,TGTGCCAGCAGCCAACCTCGAGGGACCCAGTACTTC,CASSQPRGTQYF
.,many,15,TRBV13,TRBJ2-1,TGTGCCAGCAGCATGCCACTTAGGGGCCGCGGTGAGCAGTTCTTC,CASSMPLRGRGEQFF
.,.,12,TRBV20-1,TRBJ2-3,TGCAGTGCCCCGGACCGCACAGATACGCAGTATTTT,CSAPDRTDTQYF
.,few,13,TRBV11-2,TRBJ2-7,TGTGCCAGCAGCCCCCGTAGGGGCTACGAGCAGTACTTC,CASSPRRGYEQYF
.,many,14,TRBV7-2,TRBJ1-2,TGTGCCAGCAGCTTAGCGTTGGTGGGCTATGGCTACACCTTC,CASSLALVGYGYTF
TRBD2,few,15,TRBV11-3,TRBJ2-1,TGTGCCAGCAGCTTAGTACTAGCGGGAGTACGGGAGCAGTTCTTC,CASSLVLAGVREQFF
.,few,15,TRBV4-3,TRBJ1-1,TGCGCCAGCAGCCAAGAGTCCAGGGGGAACACTGAAGCTTTCTTT,CASSQESRGNTEAFF
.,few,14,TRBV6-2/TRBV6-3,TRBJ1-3,TGTGCCAGCAGACAACAGGTACCTGGAAACACCATATATTTT,CASRQQVPGNTIYF
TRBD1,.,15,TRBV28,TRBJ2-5,TGTGCCAGCAGTTTTGCCGGGACAGGCCAAGAGACCCAGTACTTC,CASSFAGTGQETQYF
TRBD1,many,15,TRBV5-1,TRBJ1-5,TGCGCCAGCAGCTCGACTGGACAGGAGAATCAGCCCCAGCATTTT,CASSSTGQENQPQHF
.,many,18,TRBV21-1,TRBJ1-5,TGTGCCAGCAGCCCAATAACTCGAAGTGGACAGGGGGCTTTCGCTCAGCATTTT,CASSPITRSGQGAFAQHF
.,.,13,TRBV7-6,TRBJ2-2,TGTGCCAGCAGCAACGGGGACACCGGGGAGCTGTTTTTT,CASSNGDTGELFF
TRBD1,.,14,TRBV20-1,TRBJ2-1,TGCAGTGCCCCCCGGGACAGGGGCTACAATGAGCAGTTCTTC,CSAPRDRGYNEQFF
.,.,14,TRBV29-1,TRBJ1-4,TGCAGCGCCAGAACAGGAGGATACAATGAAAAACTGTTTTTT,CSARTGGYNEKLFF
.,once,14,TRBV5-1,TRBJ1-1,TGCGCCAGCAGCTTGGTAGGGCAGGAAACCGAAGCTTTCTTT,CASSLVGQETEAFF
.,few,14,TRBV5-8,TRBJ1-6,TGTGCCAGCAGCTCCGAGACAGTGTATTCACCCCTCCACTTT,CASSSETVYSPLHF
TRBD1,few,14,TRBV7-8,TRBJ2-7,TGTGCCAGCAGCTTAGCGGGACAGGGGACGCCCCCAGACTTC,CASSLAGQGTPPDF
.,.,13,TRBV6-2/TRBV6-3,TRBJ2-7,TGTGCCAGCATGGCTGCTTTTGCCTACGAGCAGTACTTC,CASMAAFAYEQYF
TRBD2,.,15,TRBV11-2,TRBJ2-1,TGTGCCAGCTTTGGAACTAGCGGCACCTACAATGAGCAGTTCTTC,CASFGTSGTYNEQFF
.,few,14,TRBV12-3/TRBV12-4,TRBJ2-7,TGTGCCAGCAGTTTAAAAGAACAGCCCTACGAGCAGTACTTC,CASSLKEQPYEQYF
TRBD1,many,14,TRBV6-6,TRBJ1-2,TGTGCCAGCAGAACCGGACAGGGGAACTATGGCTACACCTTC,CASRTGQGNYGYTF
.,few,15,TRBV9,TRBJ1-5,TGTGCCAGCAGCGTAGAGGGAACACCCAATCAGCCCCAGCATTTT,CASSVEGTPNQPQHF
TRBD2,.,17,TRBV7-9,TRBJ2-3,TGTGCCAGCAGCGTCGGACTAGCGGGGGGTCGTACAGATACGCAGTATTTT,CASSVGLAGGRTDTQYF
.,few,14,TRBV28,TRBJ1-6,TGTGCCAGCCCAACTCTGGGGGGGTATTCACCCCTCCACTTT,CASPTLGGYSPLHF
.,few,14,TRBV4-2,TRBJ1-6,TGTGCCAGCAGCCCGAAAAGATTTAATTCACCCCTCCACTTT,CASSPKRFNSPLHF
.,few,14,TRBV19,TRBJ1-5,TGTGCCAGTAGTATTAGGCCAAACAATCAGCCCCAGCATTTT,CASSIRPNNQPQHF
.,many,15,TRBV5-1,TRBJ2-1,TGCGCCAGCAGCGCCGCCGGGGCGCCTCGACATGAGCAGTTCTTC,CASSAAGAPRHEQFF
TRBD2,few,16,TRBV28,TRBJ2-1,TGTGCCAGCAGCTCGGGGGCTAGCGGGGAGTACAATGAGCAGTTCTTC,CASSSGASGEYNEQFF
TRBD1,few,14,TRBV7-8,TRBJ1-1,TGTGCCAGCAGCTTGGGGACAGGGGCTTTTGAAGCTTTCTTT,CASSLGTGAFEAFF
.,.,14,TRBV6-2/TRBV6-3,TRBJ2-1,TGTGCCAGCAGTTACTCGATGGGGGTCGATGAGCAGTTCTTC,CASSYSMGVDEQFF